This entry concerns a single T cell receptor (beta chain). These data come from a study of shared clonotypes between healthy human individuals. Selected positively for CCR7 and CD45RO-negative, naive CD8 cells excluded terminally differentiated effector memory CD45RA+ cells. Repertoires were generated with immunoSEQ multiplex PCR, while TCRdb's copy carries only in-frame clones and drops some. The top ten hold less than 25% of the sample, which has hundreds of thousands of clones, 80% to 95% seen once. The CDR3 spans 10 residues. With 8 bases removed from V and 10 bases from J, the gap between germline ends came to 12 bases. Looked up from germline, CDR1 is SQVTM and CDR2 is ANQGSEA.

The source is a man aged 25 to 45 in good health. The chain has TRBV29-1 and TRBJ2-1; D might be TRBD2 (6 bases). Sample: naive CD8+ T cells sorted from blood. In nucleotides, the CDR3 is TGCAGCTACCGGGACTTCGAGCAGTTCTTC. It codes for CSYRDFEQFF.